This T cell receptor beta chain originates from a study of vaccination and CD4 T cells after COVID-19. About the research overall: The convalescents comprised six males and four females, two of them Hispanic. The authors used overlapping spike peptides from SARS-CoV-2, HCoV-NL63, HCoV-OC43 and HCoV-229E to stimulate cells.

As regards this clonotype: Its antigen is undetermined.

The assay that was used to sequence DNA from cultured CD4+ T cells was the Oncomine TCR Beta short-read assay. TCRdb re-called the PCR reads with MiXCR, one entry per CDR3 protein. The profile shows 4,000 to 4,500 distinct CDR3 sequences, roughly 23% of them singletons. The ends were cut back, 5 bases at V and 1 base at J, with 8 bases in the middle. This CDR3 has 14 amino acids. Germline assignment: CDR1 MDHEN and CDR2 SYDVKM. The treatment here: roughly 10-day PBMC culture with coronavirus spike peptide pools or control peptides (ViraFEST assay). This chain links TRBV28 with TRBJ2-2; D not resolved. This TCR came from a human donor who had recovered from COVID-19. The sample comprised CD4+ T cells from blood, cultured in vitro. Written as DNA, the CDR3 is TGTGCCAGCAGTCCCGTTTGGAACACCGGGGAGCTGTTTTTT. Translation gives CASSPVWNTGELFF.